The 19 T cell receptor beta chains presented below share a single source sample, sequenced in a study of cytomegalovirus exposure and HLA in healthy donors. Primers included in the PCR were 60 Vbeta and 13 Jbeta primers. Generated by immunoSEQ multiplex PCR, the TCRdb table keeps only in-frame clones and is missing some. The table has tens of thousands of clones, more than 60% seen once. Sequencing input: PBMCs. Receptors were obtained from a man aged 45-65 years in good health and CMV-seropositive.

The V and J genes are TRBV5-1 and TRBJ1-2; perhaps TRBD1 as D (6 bases). This CDR3 is 14 amino acids long. The germline gives CDR1 SGHRS, CDR2 YFSETQ. V was pared by 4 bases and J by 4 bases, with 14 bases between. The CDR3 DNA reads as TGCGCCAGCAGCCGGACAGCCGATAGCTATGGCTACACCTTC. Translated, it gives CASSRTADSYGYTF.

CDR3 coding DNA: TGTGCCAGCTCACCAGGGGGGAGGGATTCACCCCTCCACTTT. It codes for CASSPGGRDSPLHF. This sequence joins TRBV18 and TRBJ1-6, with a weak D call TRBD1 (5 bases). Looked up from germline, CDR1 is KGHSH and CDR2 is LQKENI. The CDR3 extends over 14 amino acids. V was trimmed by 2 bases and J by 8 bases, leaving 10 bases between them.

This chain uses TRBV7-9 with TRBJ2-5, with 7 bases aligning to TRBD2. Looked up from germline, CDR1 is SEHNR and CDR2 is FQNEAQ (reference sequence). The CDR3 length is 11 residues. V dropped 8 bases and J dropped 4; count of bases not matched to a gene: 1. CDR3 protein: CASGGGETQYF. The DNA for the CDR3 is TGTGCCAGCGGGGGGGGAGAGACCCAGTACTTC.

This clone was seen a few times. The chain is built from TRBV5-1 and TRBJ2-7; D not resolved. The V and J ends lost 1 base and 1 base respectively, with 9 bases between them. The germline V gene encodes CDR1 SGHRS and CDR2 YFSETQ. CDR3 length equals 14 residues. CDR3 DNA: TGCGCCAGCAGCTTGAAGAGTAGTTCCTACGAGCAGTACTTC. It encodes CASSLKSSSYEQYF. The full variable domain, rest sourced from reference TRBV5-1 and TRBJ2-7, is KAGVTQTPRYLIKTRGQQVTLSCSPISGHRSVSWYQQTPGQGLQFLFEYFSETQRNKGNFPGRFSGRQFSNSRSEMNVSTLELGDSALYLCASSLKSSSYEQYFGPGTRLTVT.

V is TRBV30 and J is TRBJ1-1, with D hard to call. CDR1 and CDR2 from the germline V gene are GTSNPN and SVGIG (reference sequence). CDR3 size: 13 residues. Trimming stripped 0 bases from V and 4 bases from J, with 9 bases between. CDR3 sequence (DNA): TGTGCCTGGAGTGTACGGGGAGGCACTGAAGCTTTCTTT. Its translation is CAWSVRGGTEAFF.

J is TRBJ1-4 and V is TRBV6-5, with D uncertain. V lost 0 bases and J 0 bases, leaving 8 bases between the germline ends. This CDR3 is 16 amino acids long. Germline V lookup: CDR1 MNHEY, CDR2 SVGAGI. The CDR3 sequence: CASSYSSRSTNEKLFF. The CDR3 DNA sequence: TGTGCCAGCAGTTACTCGTCGAGGTCAACTAATGAAAAACTGTTTTTT.

This sequence joins TRBV5-1 and TRBJ2-6; D perhaps matches TRBD1 (5 bases). Trimming took off 5 bases at V and 0 bases at J, with 9 bases between the two ends. The CDR3 runs 15 residues. In germline, CDR1 is SGHRS, CDR2 YFSETQ. This CDR3 is CASRRGPSGANVLTF. Written as DNA, the CDR3 is TGCGCCAGCAGAAGGGGCCCCTCTGGGGCCAACGTCCTGACTTTC.

The chain employs TRBV6-1 and TRBJ1-5, with 8 bases lining up with TRBD1. There are 13 residues in the CDR3. V lost 4 bases to trimming and J lost 8 bases; unmatched junction nucleotides: 4. Germline values: CDR1 MNHNS, CDR2 SASEGT. CDR3: CASSGQGSEPQHF. The CDR3 region has the DNA TGTGCCAGCAGTGGACAGGGGAGTGAGCCCCAGCATTTT.

This chain connects TRBV27 to TRBJ2-1; the D gene is possibly TRBD2 (5 bases). Germline V CDR1 and CDR2: MNHEY, SMNVEV (reference sequence). V gave up 11 bases and J gave up 6 bases, with 11 bases separating them. The length of the CDR3 is 11 residues. The CDR3 loop reads CAAIGSNEQFF. The CDR3 region has the DNA TGTGCCGCAATAGGGAGCAATGAGCAGTTCTTC.

The J gene is TRBJ1-1, the V gene TRBV11-2; possible D gene TRBD1, 5 bases. V lost 0 bases and J 3 bases, leaving 11 bases between the germline ends. The CDR3 consists of 15 residues. Germline V gene lookup returns CDR1 SGHAT and CDR2 FQNNGV. The CDR3 DNA reads as TGTGCCAGCAGCTTAGATCAGGGCGGTGACACTGAAGCTTTCTTT. The encoded protein is CASSLDQGGDTEAFF. Drawing the rest from reference TRBV11-2 and TRBJ1-1, the complete variable domain is EAGVAQSPRYKIIEKRQSVAFWCNPISGHATLYWYQQILGQGPKLLIQFQNNGVVDDSQLPKDRFSAERLKGVDSTLKIQPAKLEDSAVYLCASSLDQGGDTEAFFGQGTRLTVV.

This clone was found a few times. The gene calls are TRBV29-1 and TRBJ1-1; no firm D call. Germline V gives CDR1 SQVTM, CDR2 ANQGSEA. The CDR3 totals 12 residues. V was cut by 3 bases and J by 2 bases, with 7 bases left in between. The CDR3 sequence is CSVDGPNTEAFF. The CDR3, as DNA: TGCAGCGTTGATGGCCCAAACACTGAAGCTTTCTTT.

This clone has more than one count but fewer than ten. The rearrangement joins TRBV6-5 to TRBJ1-1; D unclear. From germline, CDR1 is MNHEY and CDR2 SVGAGI. Trimming took off 2 bases at V and 3 bases at J, with 7 bases between the two ends. The CDR3 extends over 13 amino acids. The DNA for the CDR3 is TGTGCCAGCAGTTACGGCAGTTACACTGAAGCTTTCTTT. Amino acids: CASSYGSYTEAFF.

The chain is built from TRBV19 and TRBJ2-5; 8 bases agree with TRBD1. The CDR3 spans 13 residues. Germline CDR1 reads LNHDA; CDR2 reads SQIVND (reference sequence). With V trimmed by 6 bases and J by 5 bases, 5 bases remained unmatched. DNA for the CDR3: TGTGCCAGTAGCTTCGGACAGGGCGAGACCCAGTACTTC. Translating gives CASSFGQGETQYF.

This clone was observed a few times. The chain uses TRBV4-3 and TRBJ1-6; maybe TRBD1 (5 bases). The CDR3 contains 15 residues. V gave up 0 bases and J gave up 12 bases, with 15 bases separating them. CDR1 is LGHNA and CDR2 is YSLEER in the germline V gene. The CDR3 DNA reads as TGCGCCAGCAGCCAAGAATGGGGCCAGGGTTTACCCCTCCACTTT. The encoded protein is CASSQEWGQGLPLHF.

The chain employs TRBV9 and TRBJ1-5, with D hard to call. This CDR3 has 15 residues. CDR1 and CDR2 from the germline V gene are SGDLS and YYNGEE. V shed 0 bases and J shed 3 bases, with 10 bases lying between them. The CDR3: CASSVGPGSNQPQHF. In nucleotides, the CDR3 is TGTGCCAGCAGCGTAGGTCCGGGTTCCAATCAGCCCCAGCATTTT.

This clone is judged medium-sized. This chain joins TRBV30 and TRBJ1-5; D perhaps matches TRBD1 (5 bases). The CDR3 has 15 residues. In germline, CDR1 is GTSNPN, CDR2 SVGIG (reference sequence). Between the trimmed V and J ends, which lost 0 bases and 1 base, there was a span of 10 bases. The CDR3 DNA reads TGTGCCTGGAGTGTCTGGGGCTCGAGCAATCAGCCCCAGCATTTT. It translates to CAWSVWGSSNQPQHF.

This clone counts as medium-sized (0.01 to 0.1%). The CDR3 here is CASSTTGVSYNEQFF. The CDR3 DNA reads TGTGCCAGCAGTACGACAGGGGTCTCCTACAATGAGCAGTTCTTC. The chain is built from TRBV6-5 and TRBJ2-1; 8 nucleotides align to TRBD1. Germline-derived CDR1 and CDR2 are MNHEY and SVGAGI. The trim removed 5 bases at V and 0 bases at J, leaving 3 bases unmatched. The CDR3 has 15 amino acids.

This chain links TRBV9 with TRBJ2-5; 9 positions agree with TRBD2. V shed 7 bases, J shed 9 bases, and the junction held 7 bases outside the gene matches. Germline values: CDR1 SGDLS, CDR2 YYNGEE. There are 12 residues in the CDR3. This chain's CDR3 is CASGTSGSPQYF. The CDR3 DNA reads as TGTGCCAGCGGTACTAGCGGGTCCCCCCAGTACTTC.

This sequence joins TRBV2 and TRBJ2-5; 7 nucleotides agree with TRBD2. Germline lookup yields CDR1 SNHLY and CDR2 FYNNEI. Trimming took 3 bases from V and 5 from J; bases not matched to a gene: 6. This CDR3 has 14 amino acids. CDR3 coding DNA: TGTGCCAGCAGTGACCAGCGGGGTCGGGAGACCCAGTACTTC. This sequence encodes CASSDQRGRETQYF.